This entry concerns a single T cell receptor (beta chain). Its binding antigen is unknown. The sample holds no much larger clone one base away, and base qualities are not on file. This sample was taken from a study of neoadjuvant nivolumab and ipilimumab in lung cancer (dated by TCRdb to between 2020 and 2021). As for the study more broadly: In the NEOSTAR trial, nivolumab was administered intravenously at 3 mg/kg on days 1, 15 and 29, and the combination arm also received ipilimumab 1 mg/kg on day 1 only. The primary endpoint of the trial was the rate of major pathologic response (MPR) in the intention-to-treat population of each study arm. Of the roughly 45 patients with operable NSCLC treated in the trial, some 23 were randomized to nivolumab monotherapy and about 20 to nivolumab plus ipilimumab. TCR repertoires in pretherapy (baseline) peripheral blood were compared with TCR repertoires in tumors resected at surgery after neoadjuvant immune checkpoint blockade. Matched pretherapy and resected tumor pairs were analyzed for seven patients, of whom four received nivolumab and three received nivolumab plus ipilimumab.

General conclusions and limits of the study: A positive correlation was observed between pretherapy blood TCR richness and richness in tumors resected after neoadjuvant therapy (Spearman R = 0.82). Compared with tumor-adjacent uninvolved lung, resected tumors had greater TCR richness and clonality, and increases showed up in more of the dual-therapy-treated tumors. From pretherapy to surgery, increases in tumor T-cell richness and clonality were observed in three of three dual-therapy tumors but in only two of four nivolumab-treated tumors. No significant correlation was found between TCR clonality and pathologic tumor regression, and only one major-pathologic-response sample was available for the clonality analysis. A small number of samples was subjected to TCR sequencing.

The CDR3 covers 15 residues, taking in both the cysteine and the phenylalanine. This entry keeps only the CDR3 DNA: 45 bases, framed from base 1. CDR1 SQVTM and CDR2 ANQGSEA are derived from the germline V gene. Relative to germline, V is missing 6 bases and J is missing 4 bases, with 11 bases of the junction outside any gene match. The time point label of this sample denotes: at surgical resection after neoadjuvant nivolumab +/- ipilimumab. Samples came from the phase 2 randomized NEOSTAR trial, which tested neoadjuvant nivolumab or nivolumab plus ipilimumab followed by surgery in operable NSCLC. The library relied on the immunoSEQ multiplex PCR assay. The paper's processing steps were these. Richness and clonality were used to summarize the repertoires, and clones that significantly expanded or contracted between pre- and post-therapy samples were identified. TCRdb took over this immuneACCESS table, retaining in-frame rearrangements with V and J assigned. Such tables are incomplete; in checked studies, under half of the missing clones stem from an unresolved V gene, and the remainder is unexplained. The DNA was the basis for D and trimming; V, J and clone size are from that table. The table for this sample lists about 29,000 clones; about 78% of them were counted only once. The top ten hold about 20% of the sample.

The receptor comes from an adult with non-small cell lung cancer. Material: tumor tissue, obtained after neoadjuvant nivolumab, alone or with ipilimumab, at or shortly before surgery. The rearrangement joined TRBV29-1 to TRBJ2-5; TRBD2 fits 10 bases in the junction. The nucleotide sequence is TGCAGCGTAGGAATAGCGGGGGGCCGGGGAGAGACCCAGTACTTC. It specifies CSVGIAGGRGETQYF.